This T cell receptor beta chain was captured by sequencing in a study of type 1 regulatory T cells. CDR3 length: 12 residues. Germline V gene sequence: CDR1 SEHNR, CDR2 FQNEAQ (reference sequence). The trim removed 4 bases at V and 6 bases at J, leaving 2 bases unmatched. MiXCR, applied by TCRdb to the reads, yields one record per CDR3 protein. The sample lists around 23,000 distinct CDR3 sequences; approximately 51% were seen once. Comment on this clonotype: Its matching antigen is unknown.

The receptor's source is a human donor in good health. The sample taken for sequencing was cultured T cells, either the whole culture or a sorted T cell fraction (not recorded which). The V gene is TRBV7-9, the J gene TRBJ1-2, with 7 bases that match TRBD1. In DNA form, the CDR3 reads TGTGCCAGCAGCTCCCAGGGGGATGGCTACACCTTC. It is translated as CASSSQGDGYTF. Drawing the rest from reference TRBV7-9 and TRBJ1-2, the complete variable domain is DTGVSQNPRHKITKRGQNVTFRCDPISEHNRLYWYRQTLGQGPEFLTYFQNEAQLEKSRLLSDRFSAERPKGSFSTLEIQRTEQGDSAMYLCASSSQGDGYTFGSGTRLTVV.